These 18 T cell receptor beta chains were sequenced from one sample in a study of T cell responses to AZD1222 COVID-19 vaccine. Profiling relied on immunoSEQ multiplex PCR, and the TCRdb table lists in-frame clones only, not all of them. The table lists roughly 200,000 clones, 85% to 95% of them singletons, with around 0.96% in the top ten. Sequences were derived from peripheral blood, sampled 28 days after the second dose of the MenACWY control vaccine. The receptors come from an adult who received the MenACWY meningococcal vaccine as a control.

V and J are TRBV5-4 and TRBJ1-6, with TRBD1 as a possible D gene (6 bases). CDR1 is SGHNT, CDR2 YYREEE, per germline (reference sequence). The CDR3 consists of 15 residues. V lost 1 base and J lost 2, with 7 bases in between. The CDR3 loop reads CASSLQGPYNSPLHF. The CDR3 coding sequence is TGTGCCAGCAGCTTGCAGGGGCCCTATAATTCACCCCTCCACTTT.

The CDR3 is CAWSRDMNQPQHF. CDR3 DNA: TGTGCCTGGAGCCGGGACATGAATCAGCCCCAGCATTTT. The chain links TRBV30 to TRBJ1-5; tentative D call: TRBD1 (6 bases). The CDR3 runs 13 residues. Deletions cut 3 bases from V and 4 bases from J, with 10 bases between. Germline CDR1 reads GTSNPN; CDR2 reads SVGIG (reference sequence).

V is TRBV9 and J is TRBJ2-3; 10 bases agree with TRBD2. The CDR3 consists of 15 residues. Germline CDR1 is SGDLS and CDR2 is YYNGEE. J gave up 5 bases and V 4 bases, and 7 bases lay outside the gene matches. In nucleotides, the CDR3 is TGTGCCAGCAGCCGAGCGGGGGGGCCAATAGATACGCAGTATTTT. It yields the protein CASSRAGGPIDTQYF.

This sequence joins TRBV18 and TRBJ1-2, with D maybe TRBD1 (6 bases). In germline, CDR1 is KGHSH, CDR2 LQKENI. With 5 bases removed from V and 12 bases from J, the gap between germline ends came to 22 bases. The CDR3 contains 14 residues. The CDR3 here is CASSFRPGHQADTF. The CDR3 DNA reads TGTGCCAGCTCATTCCGCCCGGGACACCAGGCGGACACCTTC.

This clone was picked up one time. In the same sample, other DNA sequences code for this CDR3. The rearrangement joins TRBV7-9 to TRBJ2-3, with TRBD2 identical over 7 bases. V was clipped by 5 bases and J by 4 bases; unmatched bases: 3. Germline V gene sequence: CDR1 SEHNR, CDR2 FQNEAQ (reference sequence). This CDR3 contains 13 residues. CDR3 protein: CASSSGTPDTQYF. The CDR3 nucleotides read TGTGCCAGCAGCAGCGGGACTCCAGATACGCAGTATTTT.

The gene calls are TRBV18 and TRBJ1-1; 8 bases align to TRBD1. V was clipped by 3 bases and J by 7 bases; unmatched bases: 4. The CDR3 is made up of 13 amino acids. Germline-derived CDR1 and CDR2 are KGHSH and LQKENI. The CDR3 DNA is TGTGCCAGCTCACCTGGGACAGGCTATGAAGCTTTCTTT. Translation: CASSPGTGYEAFF.

The CDR3 DNA sequence: TGTGCCAGCAGCGCCGTCGGGGGGCTCAACTATGGCTACACCTTC. It encodes CASSAVGGLNYGYTF. V is TRBV9 and J is TRBJ1-2, with TRBD1 as a possible D gene (6 bases). In germline, CDR1 is SGDLS, CDR2 YYNGEE. The CDR3 has 15 amino acids. Trimming pared 3 bases from V and 2 bases from J, leaving 14 bases between.

This clone has a single count. The chain joins TRBV6-5 to TRBJ1-2; 7 positions agree with TRBD1. Germline CDR1 is MNHEY and CDR2 is SVGAGI. V trimming: 7 bases; J trimming: 2 bases; junction bases outside the gene matches: 10. The CDR3 is made up of 15 amino acids. CDR3 in amino acids: CASTNGGQKNYGYTF. The CDR3 coding sequence is TGTGCCAGCACAAACGGGGGACAGAAAAACTATGGCTACACCTTC.

The J gene is TRBJ2-5, the V gene TRBV6-1, with 10 nucleotides matching TRBD2. The trim removed 3 bases at V and 5 bases at J, leaving 6 bases unmatched. CDR3 length equals 15 residues. Germline V gives CDR1 MNHNS, CDR2 SASEGT. The CDR3 coding sequence is TGTGCCAGCAGTGATGGTCTAGCGGGGGTGGAGACCCAGTACTTC. Amino acid sequence: CASSDGLAGVETQYF.

The CDR3 DNA is TGTGCCAGCAGCTTAGCGGGGCTGAACACTGAAGCTTTCTTT. Translated: CASSLAGLNTEAFF. The chain couples TRBV7-9 to TRBJ1-1, with a tentative D call TRBD1 (5 bases). V lost 0 bases and J 0 bases, leaving 5 bases between the germline ends. Germline CDR1 SEHNR, CDR2 FQNEAQ (reference sequence). The CDR3 has 14 amino acids.

The chain couples TRBV7-8 to TRBJ1-1, with TRBD1 as a possible D gene (5 bases). The V end was cut by 1 base, the J end by 2 bases, with 5 bases between. CDR3 length equals 13 residues. Germline assignment: CDR1 SGHVS and CDR2 FQNEAQ. The chain's CDR3 is CASSLGDNTEAFF. In DNA form, the CDR3 reads TGTGCCAGCAGCTTAGGGGACAACACTGAAGCTTTCTTT.

This chain connects TRBV9 to TRBJ1-6, with D possibly matching TRBD1 (5 bases). V was trimmed by 0 bases and J by 6 bases, leaving 10 bases between them. This CDR3 has 15 amino acids. Germline V gives CDR1 SGDLS, CDR2 YYNGEE. The CDR3 region has the DNA TGTGCCAGCAGCGTAGGGGGGGGTCCTAATTCACCCCTCCACTTT. It translates to CASSVGGGPNSPLHF.

The chain has TRBV12-5 and TRBJ2-5; 9 bases fit TRBD1. Germline CDR1 is LGHNT and CDR2 is FRNRAP. The CDR3 consists of 16 residues. Trimming took 5 bases from V and 2 from J; bases not matched to a gene: 9. This CDR3 is CASGPYYRGLQETQYF. CDR3 DNA: TGTGCTAGTGGTCCGTACTACAGGGGGCTTCAAGAGACCCAGTACTTC.

This sequence joins TRBV30 and TRBJ2-7, with 9 nucleotides matching TRBD2. The CDR3 extends over 14 amino acids. Germline CDR1 GTSNPN, CDR2 SVGIG (reference sequence). V shed 3 bases and J 4 bases; nucleotides not matched to a gene: 7. CDR3 coding DNA: TGTGCCTGGAGGAAGCGGGGGGTAACGTACGAGCAGTACTTC. It translates to CAWRKRGVTYEQYF.

The chain combines TRBV11-3 with TRBJ2-5; the match to TRBD1 covers 9 bases. This CDR3 has 14 amino acids. V dropped 5 bases and J dropped 5; count of bases not matched to a gene: 6. Germline lookup yields CDR1 SGHNT and CDR2 YENEEA. The CDR3 here is CASSEGQGIETQYF. The CDR3 DNA reads TGTGCCAGCAGCGAGGGACAGGGAATTGAGACCCAGTACTTC.

The rearrangement links TRBV12-5 to TRBJ1-6; 8 nucleotides line up with TRBD1. The length of the CDR3 is 13 residues. V shed 6 bases, J shed 8 bases, and the junction held 3 bases outside the gene matches. Germline CDR1 is LGHNT and CDR2 is FRNRAP. The CDR3 spells CASGLQGDSPLHF. CDR3 in DNA: TGTGCTAGTGGCCTACAGGGGGATTCACCCCTCCACTTT.

The chain joins TRBV5-4 to TRBJ2-7; TRBD1 aligns across 7 bases. CDR1 is SGHNT and CDR2 is YYREEE in the germline V gene (reference sequence). After removal of 4 bases from V and 3 bases from J, the junction contained 10 bases not matched to a gene. The CDR3 is 15 amino acids. CDR3 amino acids: CASSPMGQPNYEQYF. The DNA of the CDR3 is TGTGCCAGCAGCCCCATGGGACAGCCAAACTACGAGCAGTACTTC.

This clone was counted once. J is TRBJ2-3 and V is TRBV6-5; 11 bases line up with TRBD1. V lost 6 bases, J lost 10 bases, and 9 bases stayed unmatched. The CDR3 runs to 14 residues. CDR1 and CDR2 (germline): MNHEY, SVGAGI. Written as DNA, the CDR3 is TGTGCCAGCAGCGGGACAGGGGGACTTCGTTCGCAGTATTTT. As protein: CASSGTGGLRSQYF.